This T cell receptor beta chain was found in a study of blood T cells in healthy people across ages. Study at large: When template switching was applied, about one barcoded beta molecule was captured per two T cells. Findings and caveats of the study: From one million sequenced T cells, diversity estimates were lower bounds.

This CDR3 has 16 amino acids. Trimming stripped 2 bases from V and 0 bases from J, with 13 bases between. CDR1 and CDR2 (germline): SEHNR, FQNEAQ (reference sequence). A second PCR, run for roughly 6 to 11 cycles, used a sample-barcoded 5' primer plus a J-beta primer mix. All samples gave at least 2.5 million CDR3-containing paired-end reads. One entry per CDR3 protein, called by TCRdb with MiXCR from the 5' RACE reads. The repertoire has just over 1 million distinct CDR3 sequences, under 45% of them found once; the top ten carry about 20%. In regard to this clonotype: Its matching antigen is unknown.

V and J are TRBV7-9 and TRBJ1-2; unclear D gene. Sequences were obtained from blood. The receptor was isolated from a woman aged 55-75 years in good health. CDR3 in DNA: TGTGCCAGCAGCTTACGCGATGGTGGGGCTAACTATGGCTACACCTTC. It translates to CASSLRDGGANYGYTF.